These T cell receptor beta chains were read from a single sample in a study of cytomegalovirus exposure and HLA in healthy donors. The repertoire was sequenced with immunoSEQ multiplex PCR; TCRdb's copy has only in-frame clones and lacks some. The sample consists of more than 130,000 clones, around 73% of them appearing once. Sample: PBMCs. These receptors all come from a human donor in good health. The CDR3 runs from the conserved cysteine through the conserved F or W. D genes are given only for firm matches. The size entry is marked missing in some rows and otherwise reads once, few, many or a size class.

d_call,v_call,j_call,clone_size,cdr3_nt,cdr3_aa
NA,TRBV9,TRBJ2-1,few,TGTGCCAGCAGCGGATGGGGGGGCCGTTACAATGAGCAGTTCTTC,CASSGWGGRYNEQFF
TRBD1,TRBV28,TRBJ1-2,NA,TGTGCCAGCAGTTCAGGGGGTGGCTACACCTTC,CASSSGGGYTF
NA,TRBV7-2,TRBJ2-5,NA,TGTGCCAGCAGCTTAAACGGTGAAATCCAAGAGACCCAGTACTTC,CASSLNGEIQETQYF
TRBD1,TRBV29-1,TRBJ1-5,NA,TGCAGCGTAGACAGGGGGCCGGTCCGCAATCAGCCCCAGCATTTT,CSVDRGPVRNQPQHF
NA,TRBV6-5,TRBJ2-1,NA,TGTGCCAGCAGTCGACGACTAGGCCTTGAGCAGTTCTTC,CASSRRLGLEQFF
NA,TRBV7-8,TRBJ2-3,NA,TGTGCCAGCAGCTTAGCGGGGGGTTACACAGATACGCAATATTTT,CASSLAGGYTDTQYF
NA,TRBV9,TRBJ1-4,NA,TGTGCCAGCAGCGTAGTGGGAGCACGGGGTGAAAAACTGTTTTTT,CASSVVGARGEKLFF
TRBD2,TRBV5-1,TRBJ2-3,NA,TGCGCCAGCAGCGGGTCGGGGCTAGCGGAGGAGAATACGCAGTATTTT,CASSGSGLAEENTQYF
TRBD2,TRBV4-1,TRBJ2-3,NA,TGCGCCAGCAGCCGAGTTATAGCGGGCTTGGTAGTTCACAGAGATACGCAGTATTTT,CASSRVIAGLVVHRDTQYF
NA,TRBV7-9,TRBJ1-1,NA,TGTGCCAGCAGTTCACCGGCAGGGATGAACACTGAAGCTTTCTTT,CASSSPAGMNTEAFF
TRBD2,TRBV11-3,TRBJ2-7,few,TGTGCCAGCAGCTTAGATGGCGGGAGTAATGCGGGCTACGAGCAGTACTTC,CASSLDGGSNAGYEQYF
NA,TRBV11-2,TRBJ2-3,NA,TGTGCCAGCAGCGCTAGTCCCGGATTCACAGATACGCAGTATTTT,CASSASPGFTDTQYF
NA,TRBV28,TRBJ1-2,NA,TGTGCCAGCAGTTTATATGGGCGTGGGGGCTACACCTTC,CASSLYGRGGYTF
NA,TRBV7-9,TRBJ2-5,NA,TGTGCCAGCAGCTTGGCGGGATCGGAGACCCAGTACTTC,CASSLAGSETQYF
NA,TRBV18,TRBJ2-3,NA,TGTGCCAGCTCACCACCTCCTAGCACAGATACGCAGTATTTT,CASSPPPSTDTQYF
NA,TRBV7-8,TRBJ2-1,NA,TGTGCCAGCAGCAACAGGGCGTCCAGTGAGCAGTTCTTC,CASSNRASSEQFF
TRBD1,TRBV7-8,TRBJ1-2,NA,TGTGCCAGCAGCCAGGACAGGGGGACTTACGGCTACACCTTC,CASSQDRGTYGYTF
NA,TRBV5-1,TRBJ2-3,NA,TGCGCCAGCCGCTCAGGAGGGGATAGCACAGATACGCAGTATTTT,CASRSGGDSTDTQYF
NA,TRBV10-3,TRBJ2-7,NA,TGTGCCATCAGCCCAGGGCCTTGGGAGCAGTACTTC,CAISPGPWEQYF
TRBD2,TRBV19,TRBJ2-3,NA,TGTGCCAGTAGTCTGACTAGCGGGGGGGCTGATACGCAGTATTTT,CASSLTSGGADTQYF
TRBD1,TRBV5-1,TRBJ2-6,NA,TGCGCCAGCAGCATAGGGACAGGGATTTTTGGGGCCAACGTCCTGACTTTC,CASSIGTGIFGANVLTF
NA,TRBV2,TRBJ2-1,NA,TGTGCCAGCAGTGAATCAGGACACTACAATGAGCAGTTCTTC,CASSESGHYNEQFF
NA,TRBV5-5,TRBJ1-1,NA,TGTGCCAGCAGCCTAGGACCAGACTACTCTCTTGGAGCTTTCTTT,CASSLGPDYSLGAFF
TRBD2,TRBV7-9,TRBJ2-1,NA,TGTGCCAGCAGACCCCGGGAGGGCCCCTACAATGAGCAGTTCTTC,CASRPREGPYNEQFF
NA,TRBV7-8,TRBJ2-2,NA,TGTGCCAGCAGCTTGACTGGCACCGGGGAGCTGTTTTTT,CASSLTGTGELFF
TRBD1,TRBV7-8,TRBJ1-2,once,TGTGCCAGCAGCTTAGTCACAGGGGAAGGGCGCTACACCTTC,CASSLVTGEGRYTF
TRBD1,TRBV7-6,TRBJ2-1,NA,TGTGCCAGCAGGCCAACAGGGGGCTTTGATGAGCAGTTCTTC,CASRPTGGFDEQFF
TRBD1,TRBV13,TRBJ2-5,NA,TGTGCCAGCAGCCCTCGACAGGGGAGAGAGACCCAGTACTTC,CASSPRQGRETQYF
NA,TRBV5-6,TRBJ1-5,NA,TGTGCCAGCAGCTTTCGGGGGTATAGCAATCAGCCCCAGCATTTT,CASSFRGYSNQPQHF
NA,TRBV10-3,TRBJ2-7,NA,TGTGCCATCAGTGTGACAGAAAACTACGAGCAGTACTTC,CAISVTENYEQYF
TRBD2,TRBV5-1,TRBJ2-5,few,TGCGCCAGCAGCTTGGAGGGCAGGGGACTAGCGGGAACACAAGAGACCCAGTACTTC,CASSLEGRGLAGTQETQYF
NA,TRBV27,TRBJ2-2,NA,TGTGCCAGCAGTGGGGGGGCTGCCGGGGAGCTGTTTTTT,CASSGGAAGELFF
NA,TRBV25-1,TRBJ2-7,few,TGTGCCAGCAGTCCGGACAGTACCTTCTACGAGCAGTACTTC,CASSPDSTFYEQYF
TRBD2,TRBV4-1,TRBJ2-7,few,TGCGCCAGCAGCCAAGAGGGACTAGCGGGCCCCTACGAGCAGTACTTC,CASSQEGLAGPYEQYF
TRBD2,TRBV28,TRBJ2-7,NA,TGTGCCAGCAGTTCGACTCGGACTAGTGTCTCCTACGAGCAGTACTTC,CASSSTRTSVSYEQYF
TRBD1,TRBV5-8,TRBJ1-3,NA,TGTGCCAGCAGCTTACGTGGACAGGGGTCAGGAAACACCATATATTTT,CASSLRGQGSGNTIYF
TRBD2,TRBV7-9,TRBJ2-1,NA,TGTGCCAGCAGCTTCTCTAGCGGAGTCAATGAGCAGTTCTTC,CASSFSSGVNEQFF
NA,TRBV5-4,TRBJ1-5,NA,TGTGCCAGCAGCTTTAACGGGGTCGAACAGCCCCAGCATTTT,CASSFNGVEQPQHF
NA,TRBV7-9,TRBJ2-5,NA,TGTGCCAGCAGCTTAGGTGTAGGTACGGGTGAGACCCAGTACTTC,CASSLGVGTGETQYF
TRBD2,TRBV9,TRBJ2-7,few,TGTGCCAGCAGCGGGGGACTAGCGGCGGGAGACGCCGTCTACGAGCAGTACTTC,CASSGGLAAGDAVYEQYF
NA,TRBV11-3,TRBJ1-2,NA,TGTGCCAGCAGCATCTCAGGAAACTATGGCTACACCTTC,CASSISGNYGYTF
TRBD2,TRBV5-4,TRBJ2-3,NA,TGTGCCAGCAGCTCGGGACTAGCGGGAGGGCCGGGCACAGATACGCAGTATTTT,CASSSGLAGGPGTDTQYF
NA,TRBV7-9,TRBJ1-1,NA,TGTTCCAGCAGCTTAGGCCCAGGGTACACTGAAGCTTTCTTT,CSSSLGPGYTEAFF
TRBD2,TRBV5-6,TRBJ2-7,many,TGTGCCAGCAGCCGGACTAGCACCGAGCAGTACTTC,CASSRTSTEQYF
TRBD1,TRBV7-3,TRBJ1-2,once,TGTGCCAGCAGCTCCGCCCGGGACAGGCGGGGAGCTAACTATGGCTACACCTTC,CASSSARDRRGANYGYTF
NA,TRBV2,TRBJ1-4,few,TGTGCCAGCCAGAATTTAACAGGCCCGAATGAAAAACTGTTTTTT,CASQNLTGPNEKLFF
TRBD1,TRBV7-9,TRBJ2-5,NA,TGTGCCAGCAGCGAATCAGGACAGGGGCCCCAAGAGACCCAGTACTTC,CASSESGQGPQETQYF
TRBD1,TRBV14,TRBJ2-7,few,TGTGCCAGCAGCCTCGGACAGGGGGCGCGGGAGCAGTACTTC,CASSLGQGAREQYF
TRBD1,TRBV13,TRBJ1-1,NA,TGTGCCAGCAGCACCCGGACAGGAAACATGAACACTGAAGCTTTCTTT,CASSTRTGNMNTEAFF
TRBD2,TRBV6-4,TRBJ2-7,NA,TGTGCCAGCAGTGACTCTGGGAGCGGGACTGATTACGAGCAGTACTTC,CASSDSGSGTDYEQYF